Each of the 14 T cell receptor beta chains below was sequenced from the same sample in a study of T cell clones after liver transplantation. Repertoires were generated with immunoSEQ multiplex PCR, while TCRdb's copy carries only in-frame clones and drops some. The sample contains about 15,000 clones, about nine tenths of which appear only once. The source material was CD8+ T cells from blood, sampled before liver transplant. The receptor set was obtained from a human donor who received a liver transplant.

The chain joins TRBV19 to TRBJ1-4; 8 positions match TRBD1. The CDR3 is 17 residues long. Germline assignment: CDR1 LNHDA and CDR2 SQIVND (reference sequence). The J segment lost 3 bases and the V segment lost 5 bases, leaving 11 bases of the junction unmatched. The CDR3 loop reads CASSGRQGLRANEKLFF. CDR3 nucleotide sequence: TGTGCCAGTAGTGGGCGACAGGGGTTAAGGGCTAATGAAAAACTGTTTTTT.

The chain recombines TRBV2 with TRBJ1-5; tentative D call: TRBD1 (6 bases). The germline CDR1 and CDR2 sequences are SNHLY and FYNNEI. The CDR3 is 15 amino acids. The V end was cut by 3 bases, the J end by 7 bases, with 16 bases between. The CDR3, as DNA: TGTGCCAGCAGTGATGAGGGGACAAGAGGGCAGCCCCAGCATTTT. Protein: CASSDEGTRGQPQHF. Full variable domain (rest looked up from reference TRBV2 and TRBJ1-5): EPEVTQTPSHQVTQMGQEVILRCVPISNHLYFYWYRQILGQKVEFLVSFYNNEISEKSEIFDDQFSVERPDGSNFTLKIRSTKLEDSAMYFCASSDEGTRGQPQHFGDGTRLSIL.

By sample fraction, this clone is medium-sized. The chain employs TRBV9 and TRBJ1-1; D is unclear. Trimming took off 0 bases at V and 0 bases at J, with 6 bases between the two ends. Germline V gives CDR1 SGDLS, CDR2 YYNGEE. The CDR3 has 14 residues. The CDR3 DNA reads TGTGCCAGCAGCGTAGGTAAAATGAACACTGAAGCTTTCTTT. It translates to CASSVGKMNTEAFF.

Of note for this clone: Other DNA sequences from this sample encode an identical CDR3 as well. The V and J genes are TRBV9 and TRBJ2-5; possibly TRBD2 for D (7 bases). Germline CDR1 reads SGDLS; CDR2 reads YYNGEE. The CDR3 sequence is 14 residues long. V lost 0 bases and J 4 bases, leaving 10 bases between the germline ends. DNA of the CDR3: TGTGCCAGCAGCGTAGAGGCGGGGGCAGAGACCCAGTACTTC. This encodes CASSVEAGAETQYF.

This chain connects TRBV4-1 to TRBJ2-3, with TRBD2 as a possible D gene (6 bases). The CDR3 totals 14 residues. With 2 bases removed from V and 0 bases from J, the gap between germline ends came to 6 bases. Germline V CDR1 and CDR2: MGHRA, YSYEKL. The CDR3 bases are TGCGCCAGCAGCCAAAGCGGGAGCACAGATACGCAGTATTTT. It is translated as CASSQSGSTDTQYF.

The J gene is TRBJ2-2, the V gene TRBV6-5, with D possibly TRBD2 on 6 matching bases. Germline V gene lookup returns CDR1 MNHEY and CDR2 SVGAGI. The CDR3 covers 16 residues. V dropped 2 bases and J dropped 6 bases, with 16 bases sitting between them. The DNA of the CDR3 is TGTGCCAGCAGTTACACCTGGCCGGGAGTCGCCGGGGAGCTGTTTTTT. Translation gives CASSYTWPGVAGELFF.

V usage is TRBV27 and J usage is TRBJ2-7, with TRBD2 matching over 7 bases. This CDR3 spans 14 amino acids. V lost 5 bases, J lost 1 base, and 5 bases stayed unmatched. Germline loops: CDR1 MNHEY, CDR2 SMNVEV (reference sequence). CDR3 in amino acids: CASSLASGSYEQYF. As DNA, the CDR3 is TGTGCCAGCAGTCTGGCTAGCGGATCCTACGAGCAGTACTTC.

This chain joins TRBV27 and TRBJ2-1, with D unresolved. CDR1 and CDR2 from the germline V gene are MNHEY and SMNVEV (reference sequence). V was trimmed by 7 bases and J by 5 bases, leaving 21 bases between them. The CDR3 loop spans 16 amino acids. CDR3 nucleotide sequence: TGTGCCAGCACTCCACTGCCCCGACCAGATAACAATGAGCAGTTCTTC. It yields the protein CASTPLPRPDNNEQFF.

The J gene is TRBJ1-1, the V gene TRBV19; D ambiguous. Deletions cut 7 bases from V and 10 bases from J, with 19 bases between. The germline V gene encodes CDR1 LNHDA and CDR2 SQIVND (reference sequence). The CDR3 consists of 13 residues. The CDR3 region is CASTHRRREGAFF. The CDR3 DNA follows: TGTGCCAGTACCCATCGAAGGAGGGAGGGAGCTTTCTTT.

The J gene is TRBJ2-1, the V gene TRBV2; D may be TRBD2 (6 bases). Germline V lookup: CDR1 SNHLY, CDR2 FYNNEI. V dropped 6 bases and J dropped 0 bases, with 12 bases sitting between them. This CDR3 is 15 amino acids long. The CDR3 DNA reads TGTGCCAGCAGGGAGGCGGGACGCTCCTACAATGAGCAGTTCTTC. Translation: CASREAGRSYNEQFF. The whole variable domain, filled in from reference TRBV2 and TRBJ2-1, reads EPEVTQTPSHQVTQMGQEVILRCVPISNHLYFYWYRQILGQKVEFLVSFYNNEISEKSEIFDDQFSVERPDGSNFTLKIRSTKLEDSAMYFCASREAGRSYNEQFFGPGTRLTVL.

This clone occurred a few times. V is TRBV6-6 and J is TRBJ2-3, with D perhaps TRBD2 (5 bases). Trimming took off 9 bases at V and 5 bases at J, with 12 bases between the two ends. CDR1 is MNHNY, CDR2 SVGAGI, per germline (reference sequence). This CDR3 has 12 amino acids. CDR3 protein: CASSRDLDTQYF. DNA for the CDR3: TGTGCCAGTTCTCGGGATCTAGATACGCAGTATTTT.

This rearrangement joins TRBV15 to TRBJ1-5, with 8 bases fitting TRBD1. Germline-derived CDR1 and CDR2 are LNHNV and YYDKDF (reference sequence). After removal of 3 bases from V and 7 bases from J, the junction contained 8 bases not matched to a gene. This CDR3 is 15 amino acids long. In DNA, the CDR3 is TGTGCCACCAGCAGGGACAGGGCGGCGGGCCAGCCCCAGCATTTT. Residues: CATSRDRAAGQPQHF.

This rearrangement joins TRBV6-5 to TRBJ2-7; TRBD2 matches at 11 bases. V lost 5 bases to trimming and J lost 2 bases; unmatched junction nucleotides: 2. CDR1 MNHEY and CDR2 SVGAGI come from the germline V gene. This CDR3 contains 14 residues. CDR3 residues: CASSPGLAAYEQYF. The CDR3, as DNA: TGTGCCAGCAGTCCGGGACTAGCGGCCTACGAGCAGTACTTC.

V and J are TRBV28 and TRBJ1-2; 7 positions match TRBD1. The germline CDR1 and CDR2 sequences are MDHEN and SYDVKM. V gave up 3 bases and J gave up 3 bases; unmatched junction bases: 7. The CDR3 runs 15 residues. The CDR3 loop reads CASSFRDSNHYGYTF. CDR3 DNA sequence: TGTGCCAGCAGTTTTAGGGACAGCAACCACTATGGCTACACCTTC.